This T cell receptor (beta chain) was found in a study of blood T cell repertoires in COVID-19. As for the study in general: T cells, B-cell-depleted T cells, or PBMCs supplied cDNA or gDNA.

The ends were cut back, 0 bases at V and 2 bases at J, with 8 bases in the middle. There are 14 residues in the CDR3. Germline loops: CDR1 SGDLS, CDR2 YYNGEE. There are a few counts of this clone. Original analysis: Amplifying reference gene primers gave estimates of nucleated cell counts. Assay used: immunoSEQ multiplex PCR; TCRdb lists only in-frame clones, some missing. V and J calls plus clone size are reproduced from that table; the DNA served to infer D and trimming. The sample lists some 290,000 clones, 89% occurring once. The genes are TRBV9 and TRBJ1-2; D is ambiguous. Sequencing was done on a sample of peripheral blood. The receptor was derived from a woman in her thirties with COVID-19, enrolled during active disease. CDR3 amino acids: CASSVEMTNYGYTF. The CDR3 coding sequence is TGTGCCAGCAGCGTAGAAATGACAAACTATGGCTACACCTTC.